The 14 T cell receptor beta chains below all came from one sample that was sequenced in a study of OX40 agonist ivuxolimab in advanced cancers. Assay: immunoSEQ multiplex PCR; the TCRdb copy retains only in-frame clones and omits some. Of 45,000 to 70,000 clones in the sample, 65% to 85% were seen once. The sample was CD4+ or CD8+ T cells sorted from blood, taken in a trial of the OX40 agonist ivuxolimab. The source of these receptors is an adult with an advanced solid tumor such as melanoma, head and neck, liver or kidney cancer.

CDR3 sequence reads: CASSRTFGSYEQYF. In nucleotides, the CDR3 is TGTGCCAGTAGTAGGACTTTTGGTTCCTACGAGCAGTACTTC. J is TRBJ2-7 and V is TRBV19; weak D call: TRBD2 (5 bases). V lost 4 bases and J lost 1, with 11 bases in between. In germline, CDR1 is LNHDA, CDR2 SQIVND (reference sequence). The CDR3 has 14 residues.

The chain links TRBV28 to TRBJ2-5; 11 bases fit TRBD2. The CDR3 is 17 amino acids. Germline-derived CDR1 and CDR2 are MDHEN and SYDVKM. Unmatched junction bases numbered 11, after V lost 2 bases and J lost 6 bases. This CDR3 reads CASSLPPGTSGEKTQYF. DNA for the CDR3: TGTGCCAGCAGTTTACCCCCGGGGACTAGCGGTGAAAAGACCCAGTACTTC.

This chain joins TRBV11-3 and TRBJ1-5; D is ambiguous. This CDR3 contains 16 residues. Trimming stripped 0 bases from V and 0 bases from J, with 9 bases between. The germline V gene encodes CDR1 SGHNT and CDR2 YENEEA. This CDR3 is CASSLETPNSNQPQHF. In DNA form, the CDR3 reads TGTGCCAGCAGCTTAGAAACGCCGAATAGCAATCAGCCCCAGCATTTT.

This clone was observed once. The rearrangement uses TRBV5-5 and TRBJ2-7; no clear D gene. Germline loops: CDR1 SGHKS, CDR2 YYEKEE (reference sequence). V was trimmed by 0 bases and J by 4 bases, leaving 5 bases between them. This CDR3 has 12 amino acids. The chain's CDR3 is CASSLGGYEQYF. In DNA form, the CDR3 reads TGTGCCAGCAGCTTGGGGGGTTACGAGCAGTACTTC.

This sequence joins TRBV6-1 and TRBJ2-7; possible D gene TRBD2, 6 bases. The germline V gene has CDR1 MNHNS and CDR2 SASEGT. This CDR3 comprises 14 residues. The V gene lost 6 bases and the J gene lost 3 bases, with 15 bases spanning the gap. This chain's CDR3 is CASSMGLAYYEQYF. CDR3 coding DNA: TGTGCCAGCAGCATGGGGCTAGCGTACTACGAGCAGTACTTC.

J is TRBJ2-2 and V is TRBV7-2; TRBD2 agrees at 10 bases. Per the germline V gene, CDR1 is SGHTA and CDR2 is FQGNSA. J gave up 5 bases and V 4 bases, and 4 bases lay outside the gene matches. The CDR3 is made up of 15 amino acids. The CDR3 nucleotides are TGTGCCAGCAGCTCCCGTAGCGGGAGGACCGGGGAGCTGTTTTTT. Translating it yields CASSSRSGRTGELFF.

This clone showed up just a few times. The chain joins TRBV14 to TRBJ2-7, with TRBD2 matching 15 bases. The CDR3 loop spans 17 amino acids. With V trimmed by 4 bases and J by 1 base, 5 bases remained unmatched. The germline V gene encodes CDR1 SGHDN and CDR2 FVKESK. CDR3 protein: CASSPGLAGGLSYEQYF. The CDR3 DNA reads TGTGCCAGCAGCCCCGGACTAGCGGGAGGGTTATCCTACGAGCAGTACTTC. The full variable domain, in which reference TRBV14 and TRBJ2-7 provide the parts outside the CDR3, is EAGVTQFPSHSVIEKGQTVTLRCDPISGHDNLYWYRRVMGKEIKFLLHFVKESKQDESGMPNNRFLAERTGGTYSTLKVQPAELEDSGVYFCASSPGLAGGLSYEQYFGPGTRLTVT.

This chain joins TRBV23-1 and TRBJ1-4; D possibly corresponds to TRBD1 (5 bases). Being an ORF, TRBV23-1 has a function that is uncertain. The CDR3 is 16 residues long. V lost 4 bases, J lost 0 bases, and 12 bases lay in between. As DNA, the CDR3 is TGCGCCAGCAGTCCACGACAGAAAGCAACTAATGAAAAACTGTTTTTT. Amino acids: CASSPRQKATNEKLFF.

The chain links TRBV6-6 to TRBJ2-1; D unclear. This CDR3 has 13 amino acids. CDR1 is MNHNY and CDR2 is SVGAGI in the germline V gene (reference sequence). Trimming shortened V by 0 bases and J by 7 bases, and 7 bases separated the two germline ends. CDR3 protein: CASSYSGQNEQFF. The CDR3 nucleotides read TGTGCCAGCAGTTACTCAGGCCAAAATGAGCAGTTCTTC.

The sample holds a few counts of this clone. This sequence joins TRBV19 and TRBJ2-7; D is ambiguous. This CDR3 contains 13 residues. V lost 5 bases, J lost 2 bases, and 10 bases lay in between. Germline loops: CDR1 LNHDA, CDR2 SQIVND (reference sequence). CDR3 in amino acids: CASSVRDTYEQYF. The DNA for the CDR3 is TGTGCCAGTAGTGTAAGGGATACCTACGAGCAGTACTTC.

The chain recombines TRBV5-5 with TRBJ1-1; D not resolved. The germline gives CDR1 SGHKS, CDR2 YYEKEE (reference sequence). This CDR3 is 14 amino acids long. V was trimmed by 4 bases and J by 4 bases, leaving 14 bases between them. Written as DNA, the CDR3 is TGTGCCAGCAGCAAGCCCAAGGGTTTCACTGAAGCTTTCTTT. This encodes CASSKPKGFTEAFF.

The chain employs TRBV19 and TRBJ2-7; 8 nucleotides align to TRBD2. The junction had 5 bases not matched to a gene; V was cut back by 4 bases and J by 0 bases. The CDR3 consists of 15 residues. Germline V gene sequence: CDR1 LNHDA, CDR2 SQIVND (reference sequence). DNA of the CDR3: TGTGCCAGTAGTACTCTAGCGGGTGTCTCCTACGAGCAGTACTTC. Residues: CASSTLAGVSYEQYF.

V usage is TRBV6-5 and J usage is TRBJ2-7; 7 bases map to TRBD1. Trimming at V came to 6 bases and at J to 2 bases, leaving 7 bases not matched to a gene. The length of the CDR3 is 14 residues. Germline-derived CDR1 and CDR2 are MNHEY and SVGAGI. The CDR3 DNA sequence: TGTGCCAGCAGGGCCGGGACAGCGACCTACGAGCAGTACTTC. Amino acids: CASRAGTATYEQYF.

For the CDR3, the DNA is TGCGCCAGCAGACGTAGCGGGAGGGCGCAAGAGACCCAGTACTTC. Translating it yields CASRRSGRAQETQYF. The gene calls are TRBV5-1 and TRBJ2-5; 11 bases are a match to TRBD2. V lost 5 bases and J lost 2; bases outside the gene matches: 5. CDR1 and CDR2 (germline): SGHRS, YFSETQ. The CDR3 runs 15 residues. The variable domain in full, completed from reference TRBV5-1 and TRBJ2-5, reads KAGVTQTPRYLIKTRGQQVTLSCSPISGHRSVSWYQQTPGQGLQFLFEYFSETQRNKGNFPGRFSGRQFSNSRSEMNVSTLELGDSALYLCASRRSGRAQETQYFGPGTRLLVL.